These 3 T cell receptor beta chains came from one sample sequenced in a study of type 1 and type 2 diabetes patients. The PCR template was genomic DNA. Amplification of the beta chain CDR3 used 30 forward and 13 reverse multiplex primers. From the multiplex PCR reads, TCRdb called clonotypes with MiXCR, one entry per CDR3 protein. The data show about 250,000 distinct CDR3 sequences, more than 45% seen once. Sequenced: peripheral blood mononuclear cells (PBMCs). These receptors originate from a man between 18 and 29 years old with type 2 diabetes.

This clonotype has only a few counts. The chain is built from TRBV4-1 and TRBJ1-1; the D gene is possibly TRBD1 (5 bases). The germline V and J ends were trimmed by 5 bases and 4 bases, with 17 bases remaining between them. The CDR3 contains 15 residues. CDR1 MGHRA and CDR2 YSYEKL come from the germline V gene. The CDR3: CASSNPQVRVTEAFF. In DNA, the CDR3 is TGCGCCAGCAGCAACCCACAGGTGAGGGTCACTGAAGCTTTCTTT.

This chain connects TRBV14 to TRBJ2-3, with 14 bases aligning to TRBD2. Germline CDR1 SGHDN, CDR2 FVKESK. The CDR3 has 22 residues. Trimming cost V 0 bases and J 1 base; bases outside gene matches: 15. The CDR3, as DNA: TGTGCCAGCAGCCAAGAAATTGGGCCGGGACTAGCGGGAGTATTTGGCACAGATACGCAGTATTTT. As protein: CASSQEIGPGLAGVFGTDTQYF.

The chain recombines TRBV28 with TRBJ2-7; 11 bases are a match to TRBD2. CDR3 length: 15 residues. Germline V CDR1 and CDR2: MDHEN, SYDVKM. Trimming at V came to 5 bases and at J to 3 bases, leaving 6 bases not matched to a gene. The CDR3 DNA follows: TGTGCCAGCAGTAACTCTAGCGGGAGGCGCTACGAGCAGTACTTC. Its translation is CASSNSSGRRYEQYF.